The next 27 T cell receptor beta chains were all read from a single sample in a study of control samples from healthy donors and cancer patients. Sequencing used immunoSEQ multiplex PCR; TCRdb keeps in-frame clones, though not all of them. In the table there are 70,000 or so clones, more than 80% of which are singletons. Sequencing input: PBMCs. The receptors here all came from a woman between 45 and 60 years old with lung cancer.

This clone was observed once. The chain links TRBV19 to TRBJ1-2; 7 positions match TRBD1. This CDR3 region has 12 residues. Per the germline V gene, CDR1 is LNHDA and CDR2 is SQIVND (reference sequence). With V trimmed by 7 bases and J by 8 bases, 7 bases remained unmatched. The CDR3 DNA follows: TGTGCCAGTACCCTGACAGGGACCGGCTACACCTTC. It codes for CASTLTGTGYTF.

The rearrangement uses TRBV27 and TRBJ2-7, with unresolved D. The V end was cut by 8 bases, the J end by 4 bases, with 18 bases between. The CDR3 contains 14 residues. Per the germline V gene, CDR1 is MNHEY and CDR2 is SMNVEV (reference sequence). The CDR3 loop is CASPPAVNEYEQYF. DNA for the CDR3: TGTGCCAGCCCCCCGGCGGTAAATGAGTACGAGCAGTACTTC.

The chain's CDR3 is CASSFRGNYNEQFF. The CDR3 region has the DNA TGTGCCAGCAGTTTTCGGGGGAACTACAATGAGCAGTTCTTC. This chain uses TRBV11-2 with TRBJ2-1; the D gene is possibly TRBD2 (6 bases). The V end was cut by 6 bases, the J end by 3 bases, with 12 bases between. From germline, CDR1 is SGHAT and CDR2 FQNNGV. There are 14 residues in the CDR3.

This chain connects TRBV5-1 to TRBJ2-7; 8 nucleotides line up with TRBD2. CDR3 size: 16 residues. Germline assignment: CDR1 SGHRS and CDR2 YFSETQ. After removal of 0 bases from V and 1 base from J, the junction contained 6 bases not matched to a gene. The CDR3 loop is CASSLVFGGASYEQYF. The CDR3 nucleotides read TGCGCCAGCAGCTTGGTATTCGGGGGGGCATCCTACGAGCAGTACTTC.

The chain is built from TRBV6-6 and TRBJ1-1, with a possible D match to TRBD1 (5 bases). CDR1 is MNHNY and CDR2 is SVGAGI in the germline V gene (reference sequence). The CDR3 totals 13 residues. V was cut by 6 bases and J by 9 bases, with 17 bases left in between. The CDR3, as DNA: TGTGCCAGCAGCGTTACATCGGGGGAGCAAGCTTTCTTT. It yields the protein CASSVTSGEQAFF.

The chain recombines TRBV18 with TRBJ1-1, with TRBD1 matching over 11 bases. V shed 3 bases and J 2 bases; nucleotides not matched to a gene: 8. The V gene's germline CDR1 is KGHSH and CDR2 LQKENI. The CDR3 consists of 17 residues. CDR3 region: CASSPGGTGGRNTEAFF. The CDR3 DNA follows: TGTGCCAGCTCACCCGGGGGGACAGGGGGAAGAAACACTGAAGCTTTCTTT.

The gene calls are TRBV27 and TRBJ2-1, with 9 bases that match TRBD2. This CDR3 has 20 residues. V lost 5 bases to trimming and J lost 0 bases; unmatched junction nucleotides: 17. Per germline, CDR1 MNHEY and CDR2 SMNVEV (reference sequence). CDR3 amino acids: CASSLHTRVAGESSYNEQFF. In DNA, the CDR3 is TGTGCCAGCAGTCTCCACACAAGGGTAGCGGGGGAGAGCTCCTACAATGAGCAGTTCTTC.

This chain uses TRBV24-1 with TRBJ1-1; D is unclear. The CDR3 runs to 13 residues. Deletions cut 8 bases from V and 8 bases from J, with 17 bases between. Germline CDR1 and CDR2: KGHDR and SFDVKD. The CDR3 sequence: CATKKDASGEAFF. The CDR3 DNA sequence: TGTGCCACCAAAAAGGACGCCTCTGGGGAAGCTTTCTTT.

This clone was picked up a small number of times. This chain uses TRBV5-1 with TRBJ2-7; possibly TRBD2 for D (6 bases). This CDR3 is built from 17 residues. The V end was cut by 3 bases, the J end by 1 base, with 20 bases between. Germline CDR1 reads SGHRS; CDR2 reads YFSETQ. The DNA of the CDR3 is TGCGCCAGCAGCTCGCGCGCGCATCAGGACTATTCCTACGAGCAGTACTTC. This encodes CASSSRAHQDYSYEQYF.

This chain joins TRBV3-1 (or the pseudogene TRBV3-2) and TRBJ1-5, with TRBD1 matching 7 bases. V lost 2 bases to trimming and J lost 5 bases; unmatched junction nucleotides: 6. Germline V gives CDR1 LGHDT, CDR2 YNNKEL (reference sequence). There are 15 residues in the CDR3. CDR3 DNA: TGTGCCAGCAGCCAATCGACAGGGTCGGATCAGCCCCAGCATTTT. Translation gives CASSQSTGSDQPQHF.

This clone showed up just once. V and J are TRBV5-4 and TRBJ1-2; the D gene is possibly TRBD1 (6 bases). Per germline, CDR1 SGHNT and CDR2 YYREEE (reference sequence). Trimming left V 3 bases short and J 4 bases short, with 10 bases between. CDR3 size: 13 residues. The CDR3 loop is CASSSGGAYGYTF. CDR3 bases: TGTGCCAGCAGCTCGGGGGGGGCCTATGGCTACACCTTC. Full variable domain (remainder filled in from reference TRBV5-4 and TRBJ1-2): ETGVTQSPTHLIKTRGQQVTLRCSSQSGHNTVSWYQQALGQGPQFIFQYYREEENGRGNFPPRFSGLQFPNYSSELNVNALELDDSALYLCASSSGGAYGYTFGSGTRLTVV.

This rearrangement joins TRBV5-1 to TRBJ2-5; 11 bases are shared with TRBD2. CDR1 is SGHRS and CDR2 is YFSETQ in the germline V gene. The J segment lost 4 bases and the V segment lost 4 bases, leaving 18 bases of the junction unmatched. CDR3 length equals 19 residues. The CDR3 nucleotides are TGCGCCAGCAGCCGAACTGGGACTAGCGGCGGGGGGGCTACAGAGACCCAGTACTTC. Translating gives CASSRTGTSGGGATETQYF. Combining the CDR3 with reference TRBV5-1 and TRBJ2-5 gives the whole variable domain KAGVTQTPRYLIKTRGQQVTLSCSPISGHRSVSWYQQTPGQGLQFLFEYFSETQRNKGNFPGRFSGRQFSNSRSEMNVSTLELGDSALYLCASSRTGTSGGGATETQYFGPGTRLLVL.

The chain joins TRBV5-5 to TRBJ2-1; 10 bases line up with TRBD1. The CDR3 is 14 residues long. J was trimmed by 7 bases and V by 4 bases; bases with no gene match: 5. Germline V gene sequence: CDR1 SGHKS, CDR2 YYEKEE (reference sequence). CDR3 in amino acids: CASSGWTGGNEQFF. The CDR3 DNA follows: TGTGCCAGCAGCGGATGGACAGGGGGAAATGAGCAGTTCTTC.

V usage is TRBV5-6 and J usage is TRBJ2-1; D is possibly TRBD2 (7 bases). The germline V gene encodes CDR1 SGHDT and CDR2 YYEEEE. The CDR3 sequence is 11 residues long. V was clipped by 3 bases and J by 11 bases, with 9 bases between them. This CDR3 is CASSWGGQQFF. CDR3 coding DNA: TGTGCCAGCAGCTGGGGGGGCCAGCAGTTCTTC.

The chain is built from TRBV18 and TRBJ1-6, with D hard to call. CDR1 is KGHSH and CDR2 is LQKENI in the germline V gene. Trimming cost V 8 bases and J 6 bases, with 17 bases left between them. The CDR3 has 15 residues. In DNA, the CDR3 is TGTGCCAGCCCCCGCGGCCTGGGCAGTAATTCACCCCTCCACTTT. Its protein is CASPRGLGSNSPLHF.

Regarding this clone: An end of the junction does not agree with germline; a read error may underlie this. The chain combines TRBV7-2 with TRBJ1-2; D is possibly TRBD1 (5 bases). CDR1 SGHTA and CDR2 FQGNSA come from the germline V gene. The CDR3 spans 14 residues. CDR3 in DNA: TGTGCCAGCAGCTCTCCCGGGGCTACCTATGGCCACACCTTC. This gives the protein CASSSPGATYGHTF.

This clone has a single count. The CDR3 DNA sequence: TGTGCCTGGAGTGGGGAGACGGTTAATCAGCCCCAGCATTTT. This gives the protein CAWSGETVNQPQHF. The J gene is TRBJ1-5, the V gene TRBV30; D not certain. V dropped 1 base and J dropped 4 bases, with 11 bases sitting between them. From germline, CDR1 is GTSNPN and CDR2 SVGIG (reference sequence). The CDR3 has 14 residues.

The chain uses TRBV5-1 and TRBJ1-1; D is unclear. CDR1 and CDR2 from the germline V gene are SGHRS and YFSETQ. Trimming removed 0 bases at V and 0 bases at J, with 3 bases between. This CDR3 region has 13 residues. CDR3 sequence (DNA): TGCGCCAGCAGCTTGGATCTGAACACTGAAGCTTTCTTT. This gives the protein CASSLDLNTEAFF.

V gene TRBV7-6 combines with J gene TRBJ1-4, with 9 bases identical to TRBD1. This CDR3 contains 15 residues. The V segment lost 5 bases and the J segment 2 bases; nucleotides outside the gene matches: 3. The germline V gene has CDR1 SGHVS and CDR2 FNYEAQ. CDR3 protein: CASSGDRGTNEKLFF. The CDR3 coding sequence is TGTGCCAGCAGCGGAGACAGGGGGACTAATGAAAAACTGTTTTTT.

This clone was counted once. The V and J genes are TRBV18 and TRBJ2-7; 10 bases are a match to TRBD1. CDR3 length: 15 amino acids. The V gene's germline CDR1 is KGHSH and CDR2 LQKENI. V gave up 2 bases and J gave up 1 base; unmatched junction bases: 2. Here the CDR3 DNA reads TGTGCCAGCTCACCAGGGACAGGGGCGTCCTACGAGCAGTACTTC. Translated: CASSPGTGASYEQYF.

The rearrangement joins TRBV6-5 to TRBJ2-5, with D unresolved. Germline assignment: CDR1 MNHEY and CDR2 SVGAGI. Trimming stripped 5 bases from V and 1 base from J, with 14 bases between. The CDR3 runs to 15 residues. The CDR3 sequence: CASSTSTPPQETQYF. CDR3 bases: TGTGCCAGCAGTACCTCGACACCGCCCCAAGAGACCCAGTACTTC.

This clone came up a few times. The chain employs TRBV10-3 and TRBJ1-1, with D perhaps TRBD1 (5 bases). Trimming removed 7 bases at V and 1 base at J, with 10 bases between. Germline V gene lookup returns CDR1 ENHRY and CDR2 SYGVKD. The CDR3 has 13 residues. The CDR3 here is CAITPGGNTEAFF. The CDR3 DNA reads as TGTGCCATCACTCCTGGGGGGAACACTGAAGCTTTCTTT.

This sequence joins TRBV12-3 or TRBV12-4 and TRBJ1-2, with D perhaps matching TRBD1 (5 bases). V was pared by 2 bases and J by 4 bases, with 8 bases between. The CDR3 runs to 13 residues. The CDR3 coding sequence is TGTGCCAGCAGTTTAAGGAGGGGCTATGGCTACACCTTC. Residues: CASSLRRGYGYTF.

This chain joins TRBV9 and TRBJ2-2, with D hard to call. This CDR3 spans 15 amino acids. The germline gives CDR1 SGDLS, CDR2 YYNGEE. The V end was cut by 0 bases, the J end by 2 bases, with 8 bases between. The CDR3: CASSVEAGNTGELFF. CDR3 nucleotides: TGTGCCAGCAGCGTAGAGGCAGGTAACACCGGGGAGCTGTTTTTT. The full variable domain, its missing parts supplied by reference TRBV9 and TRBJ2-2, is DSGVTQTPKHLITATGQRVTLRCSPRSGDLSVYWYQQSLDQGLQFLIQYYNGEERAKGNILERFSAQQFPDLHSELNLSSLELGDSALYFCASSVEAGNTGELFFGEGSRLTVL.

The rearrangement links TRBV24-1 to TRBJ2-2; unclear D gene. V was cut by 4 bases and J by 7 bases, with 6 bases left in between. CDR3 size: 12 residues. Germline CDR1 KGHDR, CDR2 SFDVKD. The CDR3 DNA follows: TGTGCCACCAGTGAGATGAGCGGGGAGCTGTTTTTT. Amino acids: CATSEMSGELFF.

The chain uses TRBV19 and TRBJ1-4, with a possible D match to TRBD1 (5 bases). Germline CDR1 is LNHDA and CDR2 is SQIVND (reference sequence). CDR3 length: 15 amino acids. The V end lost 1 base, the J end lost 5 bases, and 11 bases lay between the germline ends. CDR3 sequence: CASSIGGTENEKLFF. CDR3 nucleotides: TGTGCCAGTAGTATAGGAGGGACGGAAAATGAAAAACTGTTTTTT.

J is TRBJ2-5 and V is TRBV14; D might be TRBD2 (6 bases). The CDR3 runs to 14 residues. CDR1 SGHDN and CDR2 FVKESK come from the germline V gene. V was trimmed by 6 bases and J by 7 bases, leaving 18 bases between them. CDR3 coding DNA: TGTGCCAGCAGTATCCAGGGACTTCGGGGGACCCAGTACTTC. This sequence encodes CASSIQGLRGTQYF. Looking up the rest from reference TRBV14 and TRBJ2-5 gives the full variable domain: EAGVTQFPSHSVIEKGQTVTLRCDPISGHDNLYWYRRVMGKEIKFLLHFVKESKQDESGMPNNRFLAERTGGTYSTLKVQPAELEDSGVYFCASSIQGLRGTQYFGPGTRLLVL.